The 26 T cell receptor beta chains given below trace back to one sample, sequenced in a study of blood T cell repertoires in COVID-19. Only in-frame clones appear in the TCRdb table, and some are missing; sequencing was by immunoSEQ multiplex PCR. This sample has 250,000 to 350,000 clones, with around 85% found just once. Sequencing was performed on peripheral blood. The receptors derive from a human donor with COVID-19, enrolled during active disease. The donor label of this sample is uncertain.

This chain uses TRBV28 with TRBJ2-7, with TRBD1 as a possible D gene (6 bases). CDR1 MDHEN and CDR2 SYDVKM come from the germline V gene. V was trimmed by 6 bases and J by 5 bases, leaving 20 bases between them. There are 15 residues in the CDR3. The CDR3, as DNA: TGTGCCAGCAGCTCGACCGGGACACCTCGGGACGAGCAGTACTTC. Translating gives CASSSTGTPRDEQYF.

The chain is built from TRBV5-6 and TRBJ2-7; D unresolved. Germline lookup yields CDR1 SGHDT and CDR2 YYEEEE. V was shortened by 4 bases and J by 7 bases, with 9 bases between the two germline ends. The CDR3 runs 11 residues. CDR3 coding DNA: TGTGCCAGCAGCGTCCGAGAAGAGCAGTACTTC. Translating gives CASSVREEQYF.

This clone was picked up a small number of times. The CDR3 DNA reads TGTGCCAGCAGGGGAGGACGGTCTAATGAAAAACTGTTTTTT. This encodes CASRGGRSNEKLFF. The chain has TRBV2 and TRBJ1-4; D ambiguous. This CDR3 contains 14 residues. V was pared by 6 bases and J by 3 bases, with 11 bases between. Germline lookup yields CDR1 SNHLY and CDR2 FYNNEI.

The V gene is TRBV5-1, the J gene TRBJ2-7, with 13 bases that match TRBD2. The V gene's germline CDR1 is SGHRS and CDR2 YFSETQ. V gave up 0 bases and J gave up 4 bases; unmatched junction bases: 7. CDR3 size: 17 residues. CDR3 amino acids: CASSLGLAGGVSYEQYF. The CDR3 region has the DNA TGCGCCAGCAGCTTGGGACTAGCGGGAGGAGTAAGTTACGAGCAGTACTTC.

The CDR3 loop is CASSVGVSGRSNQPQHF. The DNA for the CDR3 is TGTGCCAGCAGCGTAGGGGTATCTGGGAGAAGCAATCAGCCCCAGCATTTT. The chain couples TRBV9 to TRBJ1-5; the D is unclear. This CDR3 has 17 amino acids. V was trimmed by 0 bases and J by 1 base, leaving 14 bases between them. Germline V gene lookup returns CDR1 SGDLS and CDR2 YYNGEE.

The chain is built from TRBV28 and TRBJ1-2; D possibly corresponds to TRBD1 (5 bases). The germline CDR1 and CDR2 sequences are MDHEN and SYDVKM. CDR3 size: 14 residues. V dropped 3 bases and J dropped 8 bases, with 16 bases sitting between them. In nucleotides, the CDR3 is TGTGCCAGCAGTTTGGTCGGGCAGGGTGGAGGCTACACCTTC. Translation gives CASSLVGQGGGYTF.

The chain has TRBV2 and TRBJ1-2, with no clear D. CDR1 SNHLY and CDR2 FYNNEI come from the germline V gene. This CDR3 contains 13 residues. Between the trimmed V and J ends, which lost 6 bases and 4 bases, there was a span of 12 bases. The CDR3 DNA is TGTGCCAGCAGAGAGTTATCGGGCTATGGCTACACCTTC. It codes for CASRELSGYGYTF.

A remark on this clone: Other DNA sequences from this sample encode an identical CDR3 as well. The genes are TRBV7-2 and TRBJ1-2, with a possible D match to TRBD1 (6 bases). There are 13 residues in the CDR3. Germline CDR1 reads SGHTA; CDR2 reads FQGNSA. The V gene lost 3 bases and the J gene lost 2 bases, with 7 bases spanning the gap. In DNA form, the CDR3 reads TGTGCCAGCAGCTTGGACAGCAACTATGGCTACACCTTC. Its protein product is CASSLDSNYGYTF.

V gene TRBV4-3 combines with J gene TRBJ2-4, with 7 bases lining up with TRBD1. Germline lookup yields CDR1 LGHNA and CDR2 YSLEER. After removal of 2 bases from V and 12 bases from J, the junction contained 10 bases not matched to a gene. The length of the CDR3 is 14 residues. For the CDR3, the DNA is TGCGCCAGCAGCCAACACCTTGGACAGGCCGGTCAGTACTTC. Translating it yields CASSQHLGQAGQYF.

The gene calls are TRBV19 and TRBJ2-1, with D maybe TRBD2 (6 bases). V lost 3 bases and J lost 0, with 9 bases in between. This CDR3 comprises 15 residues. Germline loops: CDR1 LNHDA, CDR2 SQIVND (reference sequence). The CDR3 region has the DNA TGTGCCAGTAGTATCGGCGGGAACTCCTACAATGAGCAGTTCTTC. Translated, it gives CASSIGGNSYNEQFF. The variable domain in full, with the rest retrieved from reference TRBV19 and TRBJ2-1, is DGGITQSPKYLFRKEGQNVTLSCEQNLNHDAMYWYRQDPGQGLRLIYYSQIVNDFQKGDIAEGYSVSREKKESFPLTVTSAQKNPTAFYLCASSIGGNSYNEQFFGPGTRLTVL.

This rearrangement joins TRBV7-3 to TRBJ2-4, with TRBD2 as a possible D gene (5 bases). The CDR3 contains 15 residues. Trimming took off 1 base at V and 5 bases at J, with 12 bases between the two ends. Germline V gene sequence: CDR1 SGHTA, CDR2 FQGTGA. In DNA, the CDR3 is TGTGCCAGCAGCTTAAGCCCGGGGAACCAAAACATTCAGTACTTC. Translation: CASSLSPGNQNIQYF.

This chain links TRBV28 with TRBJ1-4; D not certain. Trimming took off 1 base at V and 5 bases at J, with 14 bases between the two ends. Germline CDR1 MDHEN, CDR2 SYDVKM. This CDR3 comprises 16 residues. As DNA, the CDR3 is TGTGCCAGCAGTTTATACATCTCCGGAGCAAATGAAAAACTGTTTTTT. Translating it yields CASSLYISGANEKLFF.

The chain employs TRBV4-1 and TRBJ1-2; D gene unclear. The germline gives CDR1 MGHRA, CDR2 YSYEKL. The V gene lost 4 bases and the J gene lost 5 bases, with 14 bases spanning the gap. The CDR3 loop spans 14 amino acids. The CDR3 nucleotides are TGCGCCAGCAGCCGTGCGGAGGCTTTTTATGGCTACACCTTC. This translates into CASSRAEAFYGYTF.

For this clone: One end of the junction varies from germline; a read error may be responsible. This chain links TRBV7-7 with TRBJ2-2, with 8 bases identical to TRBD1. Germline lookup yields CDR1 SSHAT and CDR2 FNYEAQ (reference sequence). The CDR3 has 14 residues. In nucleotides, the CDR3 is TGTGCTAGCAGCTTCGGACAGGGAGTCGGGGAGCTGTTTTTT. Translation: CASSFGQGVGELFF. Full variable domain (missing parts from reference TRBV7-7 and TRBJ2-2): GAGVSQSPRYKVTKRGQDVTLRCDPISSHATLYWYQQALGQGPEFLTYFNYEAQPDKSGLPSDRFSAERPEGSISTLTIQRTEQRDSAMYRCASSFGQGVGELFFGEGSRLTVL.

The chain recombines TRBV6-6 with TRBJ2-7, with TRBD2 identical over 7 bases. Germline CDR1 and CDR2: MNHNY and SVGAGI (reference sequence). V gave up 1 base and J gave up 6 bases; unmatched junction bases: 6. The CDR3 covers 14 residues. The CDR3 DNA reads TGTGCCAGCAGTTACTTACGGACTAGTCCCGAGCAGTACTTC. It yields the protein CASSYLRTSPEQYF.

This clone was detected only once. The rearrangement links TRBV19 to TRBJ2-1, with 10 bases fitting TRBD1. CDR1 and CDR2 (germline): LNHDA, SQIVND (reference sequence). V lost 6 bases and J lost 9; bases outside the gene matches: 5. The CDR3 runs to 13 residues. CDR3 residues: CASRLTGGVEQFF. The CDR3 DNA reads TGTGCCAGTAGACTGACAGGGGGCGTTGAGCAGTTCTTC.

This chain connects TRBV9 to TRBJ1-2; TRBD1 might be the D (5 bases). Trimming stripped 0 bases from V and 1 base from J, with 10 bases between. The CDR3 is 15 amino acids. Looked up from germline, CDR1 is SGDLS and CDR2 is YYNGEE. CDR3 in DNA: TGTGCCAGCAGCGTAGGGGGCAGTCTTAACTATGGCTACACCTTC. It specifies CASSVGGSLNYGYTF.

The chain is built from TRBV9 and TRBJ1-3; D is perhaps TRBD1 (5 bases). V lost 1 base to trimming and J lost 1 base, with 15 bases between them. In germline, CDR1 is SGDLS, CDR2 YYNGEE. The CDR3 loop spans 17 amino acids. The CDR3 nucleotides read TGTGCCAGCAGCGTAACCGACTGGGGGGAATCTGGAAACACCATATATTTT. It codes for CASSVTDWGESGNTIYF.

This sequence joins TRBV27 and TRBJ2-1, with a tentative D call TRBD2 (6 bases). Looked up from germline, CDR1 is MNHEY and CDR2 is SMNVEV (reference sequence). V was trimmed by 4 bases and J by 8 bases, leaving 21 bases between them. The CDR3 spans 16 residues. The CDR3 loop is CASSYLTSPGVDEQFF. The DNA of the CDR3 is TGTGCCAGCAGTTACCTAACTAGCCCGGGAGTGGATGAGCAGTTCTTC.

The chain recombines TRBV5-8 with TRBJ1-4; D uncertain. CDR1 is SGHTS, CDR2 YDEGEE, per germline. The CDR3 has 15 amino acids. V was shortened by 2 bases and J by 0 bases, with 8 bases between the two germline ends. CDR3 protein: CASSFGESTNEKLFF. The CDR3 nucleotides are TGTGCCAGCAGCTTTGGGGAGTCAACTAATGAAAAACTGTTTTTT. The variable domain in full, with the rest retrieved from reference TRBV5-8 and TRBJ1-4, is EAGVTQSPTHLIKTRGQQATLRCSPISGHTSVYWYQQALGLGLQFLLWYDEGEERNRGNFPPRFSGRQFPNYSSELNVNALELEDSALYLCASSFGESTNEKLFFGSGTQLSVL.

The CDR3 reads CASGRLGQGYSEGNTIYF. The CDR3 DNA sequence: TGTGCCAGTGGACGCTTGGGACAGGGGTATTCGGAAGGAAACACCATATATTTT. The chain recombines TRBV19 with TRBJ1-3, with TRBD1 identical over 10 bases. Germline CDR1 LNHDA, CDR2 SQIVND (reference sequence). This CDR3 comprises 18 residues. J gave up 4 bases and V 8 bases, and 17 bases lay outside the gene matches.

The chain is built from TRBV6-5 and TRBJ2-7, with 11 nucleotides matching TRBD1. Germline CDR1 is MNHEY and CDR2 is SVGAGI. Trimming at V came to 4 bases and at J to 6 bases, leaving 5 bases not matched to a gene. The CDR3 extends over 14 amino acids. The CDR3 sequence is CASSSTGQGGEQYF. The DNA for the CDR3 is TGTGCCAGCAGTTCTACGGGACAGGGGGGCGAGCAGTACTTC.

This chain links TRBV23-1 with TRBJ1-1; D is unresolved. TRBV23-1 is recorded as an ORF, its role being uncertain. The CDR3 sequence is 18 residues long. V lost 2 bases to trimming and J lost 3 bases, with 22 bases between them. CDR3 protein: CASSQPRRLAVGDTEAFF. For the CDR3, the DNA is TGCGCCAGCAGTCAACCGAGGCGGTTGGCCGTCGGGGACACTGAAGCTTTCTTT.

This clone was observed once. The gene calls are TRBV27 and TRBJ1-5; D might be TRBD1 (6 bases). The germline gives CDR1 MNHEY, CDR2 SMNVEV (reference sequence). The CDR3 is made up of 14 amino acids. V lost 10 bases and J 8 bases, leaving 21 bases between the germline ends. This chain's CDR3 is CANLKRGGGEPQHF. The DNA of the CDR3 is TGTGCCAACCTTAAGCGGGGGGGCGGGGAGCCCCAGCATTTT.

The CDR3 DNA reads as TGCGCCAGCAGCGACAGGGTGGAGGGTTCACCCCTCCACTTT. Translation: CASSDRVEGSPLHF. The gene calls are TRBV5-1 and TRBJ1-6; 7 positions match TRBD1. The J segment lost 9 bases and the V segment lost 4 bases, leaving 7 bases of the junction unmatched. Germline V lookup: CDR1 SGHRS, CDR2 YFSETQ. The CDR3 has 14 residues.

CDR3 region: CASSRDTSNQPQHF. The CDR3 DNA reads TGTGCCAGCAGCCGGGACACTAGCAATCAGCCCCAGCATTTT. This rearrangement joins TRBV3-1 (or the pseudogene TRBV3-2) to TRBJ1-5; a possible D gene is TRBD1 (6 bases). V lost 4 bases to trimming and J lost 0 bases, with 7 bases between them. CDR1 LGHDT and CDR2 YNNKEL come from the germline V gene (reference sequence). There are 14 residues in the CDR3.